A single T cell receptor beta chain is shown here with its context. The antigen remains unidentified. The method was immunoSEQ multiplex PCR; TCRdb's version includes in-frame clones alone and lacks a portion of them. The sample has 65,000 to 90,000 clones; roughly 89% are singletons. This entry belongs to a study of cytomegalovirus exposure and HLA in healthy donors. For the study at large: The roughly 670 first-cohort repertoires shared a platform with the approximately 120 validation repertoires, as reported in a later analysis. Broader study findings: The study listed approximately 160 cytomegalovirus-associated TCR beta chains. In the roughly 120 validation repertoires, a later analysis found that first-cohort TCR clusters tended to co-occur. Rare TCR sequences predominated, though certain public TCRs were found in many donors.

V was trimmed by 7 bases and J by 4 bases, leaving 13 bases between them. Looked up from germline, CDR1 is LNHDA and CDR2 is SQIVND (reference sequence). The CDR3 has 14 residues. The chain couples TRBV19 to TRBJ2-2; D may be TRBD2 (7 bases). The sample was PBMCs. The TCR sequence derives from a woman aged 18-29 years in good health and CMV-seropositive. DNA for the CDR3: TGTGCCAGTACCCCGGGGGGCATCACCGGGGAGCTGTTTTTT. It encodes CASTPGGITGELFF.